These 17 T cell receptor beta chains originate from one sample sequenced in a study of beta chain features in type 1 diabetes. No antigen is known for these receptors. Points from the study as a whole: A moderate, significant TCRB CDR3 shortening appeared in type 1 diabetes across four CD4+ subsets.

All of the isolated RNA was reverse transcribed, so expressed TCRB transcripts were sequenced. Sequencing was performed with immunoSEQ multiplex PCR; in TCRdb, only in-frame clones are kept and a portion is missing. The sample carries about 710,000 clones, over 11% recorded once. Input material: naive CD4+ T cells from blood. The receptors stem from a man between 18 and 29 years old with type 1 diabetes.

The genes are TRBV25-1 and TRBJ2-3; D is possibly TRBD1 (5 bases). This CDR3 is built from 14 residues. Germline V gene data show CDR1 as MGHDK and CDR2 as SYGVNS. Trimming took 1 base from V and 4 from J, leaving 9 bases between them. The CDR3 protein is CASSEFKGSDTQYF. The CDR3 DNA sequence: TGTGCCAGCAGTGAATTCAAGGGGTCAGATACGCAGTATTTT.

This rearrangement joins TRBV4-3 to TRBJ2-7; unclear D gene. The CDR3 contains 13 residues. Trimming left V 0 bases short and J 9 bases short, with 12 bases between. The V gene's germline CDR1 is LGHNA and CDR2 YSLEER. The CDR3 sequence is CASSQDPPGRQYF. CDR3 in DNA: TGCGCCAGCAGCCAAGATCCCCCCGGGCGGCAGTACTTC.

The chain joins TRBV30 to TRBJ2-3, with 8 bases identical to TRBD2. CDR3 length: 13 residues. CDR1 and CDR2 (germline): GTSNPN, SVGIG (reference sequence). The V and J ends lost 3 bases and 3 bases, in that order; junction bases with no gene match: 2. CDR3 sequence (DNA): TGTGCCTGGAGGGGACTAGGAACAGATACGCAGTATTTT. Translated: CAWRGLGTDTQYF.

This chain uses TRBV30 with TRBJ1-2, with TRBD1 as a possible D gene (6 bases). V was shortened by 3 bases and J by 3 bases, with 17 bases between the two germline ends. This CDR3 contains 15 residues. Germline assignment: CDR1 GTSNPN and CDR2 SVGIG (reference sequence). In DNA, the CDR3 is TGTGCCTGGAGCCTAAGGGACATCGGGTACTATGGCTACACCTTC. Encoded protein: CAWSLRDIGYYGYTF.

This sequence joins TRBV12-5 and TRBJ2-3, with D uncertain. The CDR3 runs to 13 residues. CDR1 and CDR2 from the germline V gene are LGHNT and FRNRAP. Trimming took off 7 bases at V and 5 bases at J, with 13 bases between the two ends. The CDR3 coding sequence is TGTGCTAGTGCTGGAATCATTGAAGATACGCAGTATTTT. Translation: CASAGIIEDTQYF.

The rearrangement links TRBV6-5 to TRBJ2-1; no definite D call. V lost 5 bases and J 4 bases, leaving 9 bases between the germline ends. The CDR3 is 13 amino acids. CDR1 is MNHEY and CDR2 is SVGAGI in the germline V gene. The CDR3 spells CASSLTAYNEQFF. The CDR3 DNA reads TGTGCCAGCAGTCTGACTGCTTACAATGAGCAGTTCTTC.

This clone appeared a few times. The chain uses TRBV5-1 and TRBJ1-2; possibly TRBD1 for D (5 bases). Germline CDR1 reads SGHRS; CDR2 reads YFSETQ. The V gene lost 0 bases and the J gene lost 3 bases, with 12 bases spanning the gap. The CDR3 length is 15 residues. For the CDR3, the DNA is TGCGCCAGCAGCTTGGTTTTCGGGGCCGACTATGGCTACACCTTC. This gives the protein CASSLVFGADYGYTF.

The chain joins TRBV5-1 to TRBJ2-3, with TRBD2 matching over 7 bases. The CDR3 totals 15 residues. Trimming cost V 4 bases and J 6 bases; bases outside gene matches: 11. CDR1 SGHRS and CDR2 YFSETQ come from the germline V gene. This CDR3 reads CASSERERDHDTQYF. The CDR3 DNA reads as TGCGCCAGCAGCGAGAGGGAGCGGGATCATGATACGCAGTATTTT.

The chain couples TRBV6-1 to TRBJ2-7; TRBD2 matches at 10 bases. The ends lost 6 bases at V and 3 bases at J; junction bases unmatched: 5. CDR3 length: 14 residues. The germline V gene has CDR1 MNHNS and CDR2 SASEGT. The CDR3 DNA follows: TGTGCCAGCAGCCGCCCTAGCGGGAGCTACGAGCAGTACTTC. This translates into CASSRPSGSYEQYF.

The chain combines TRBV4-3 with TRBJ1-2; possible D gene TRBD1, 5 bases. CDR1 and CDR2 (germline): LGHNA, YSLEER. V gave up 4 bases and J gave up 8 bases, with 11 bases separating them. The CDR3 loop spans 12 amino acids. The CDR3 here is CASSPRWGGYTF. The DNA for the CDR3 is TGCGCCAGCAGCCCCCGATGGGGCGGCTACACCTTC.

This chain connects TRBV20-1 to TRBJ2-5; no firm D call. V shed 3 bases and J shed 10 bases, with 9 bases lying between them. The CDR3 runs to 10 residues. Germline V gene lookup returns CDR1 DFQATT and CDR2 SNEGSKA (reference sequence). CDR3 in DNA: TGCAGTGCTAGTTTGCGAGGCCAGTACTTC. It specifies CSASLRGQYF.

This clone was observed a handful of times. This rearrangement joins TRBV10-3 to TRBJ2-3; unclear D gene. The CDR3 consists of 12 residues. Deletions cut 8 bases from V and 4 bases from J, with 10 bases between. The germline V gene encodes CDR1 ENHRY and CDR2 SYGVKD. The CDR3 nucleotides are TGTGCCATCTCTACAAGCCCAGATACGCAGTATTTT. Translation gives CAISTSPDTQYF.

A few counts support this clone. The J gene is TRBJ1-1, the V gene TRBV18; D gene unclear. Trimming removed 0 bases from V and 1 base from J, with 6 bases in between. Germline CDR1 reads KGHSH; CDR2 reads LQKENI. This CDR3 region has 14 residues. This CDR3 is CASSPPGPNTEAFF. The CDR3 DNA sequence: TGTGCCAGCTCACCACCAGGCCCGAACACTGAAGCTTTCTTT.

CDR3 sequence: CASSLAESLGTIYF. CDR3 sequence (DNA): TGTGCCAGCAGCTTAGCGGAAAGCCTCGGCACCATATATTTT. The chain is built from TRBV7-2 and TRBJ1-3; no reliable D call. Looked up from germline, CDR1 is SGHTA and CDR2 is FQGNSA. V shed 0 bases and J shed 9 bases, with 12 bases lying between them. This CDR3 contains 14 residues.

This clone has just a few counts. The sample has other DNA sequences that encode this CDR3 too. The chain uses TRBV30 and TRBJ2-7, with TRBD2 matching over 8 bases. Germline CDR1 is GTSNPN and CDR2 is SVGIG (reference sequence). The CDR3 sequence is 15 residues long. Trimming removed 1 base from V and 0 bases from J; junction bases left unmatched: 5. The DNA for the CDR3 is TGTGCCTGGAGTGGAACTAGCGGCAGCTCCTACGAGCAGTACTTC. It encodes CAWSGTSGSSYEQYF. Combining the CDR3 with reference TRBV30 and TRBJ2-7 gives the whole variable domain SQTIHQWPATLVQPVGSPLSLECTVEGTSNPNLYWYRQAAGRGLQLLFYSVGIGQISSEVPQNLSASRPQDRQFILSSKKLLLSDSGFYLCAWSGTSGSSYEQYFGPGTRLTVT.

The CDR3 loop reads CASSGTGLIGNQPQHF. The CDR3 DNA reads TGTGCCAGCAGTGGGACAGGGCTCATTGGCAATCAGCCCCAGCATTTT. The chain recombines TRBV25-1 with TRBJ1-5, with TRBD1 matching 8 bases. Germline V gene data show CDR1 as MGHDK and CDR2 as SYGVNS. V shed 4 bases and J 2 bases; nucleotides not matched to a gene: 7. This CDR3 is built from 16 residues.

This sequence joins TRBV4-3 and TRBJ2-1, with 10 positions matching TRBD2. CDR1 and CDR2 from the germline V gene are LGHNA and YSLEER. V lost 2 bases and J lost 7; bases outside the gene matches: 5. CDR3 size: 15 residues. CDR3 protein: CASSQPGLAWNEQFF. The DNA for the CDR3 is TGCGCCAGCAGCCAACCGGGACTAGCGTGGAATGAGCAGTTCTTC.